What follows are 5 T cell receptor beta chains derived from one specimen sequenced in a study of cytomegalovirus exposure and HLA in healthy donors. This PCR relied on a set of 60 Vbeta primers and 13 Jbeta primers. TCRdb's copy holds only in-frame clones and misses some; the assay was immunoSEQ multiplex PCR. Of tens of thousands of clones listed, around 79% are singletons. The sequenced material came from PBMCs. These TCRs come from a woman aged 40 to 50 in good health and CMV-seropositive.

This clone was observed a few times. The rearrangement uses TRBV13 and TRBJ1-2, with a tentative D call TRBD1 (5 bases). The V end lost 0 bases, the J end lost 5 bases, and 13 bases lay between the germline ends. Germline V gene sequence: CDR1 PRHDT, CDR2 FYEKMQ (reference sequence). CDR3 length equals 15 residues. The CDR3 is CASSLGAGTYYGYTF. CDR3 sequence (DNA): TGTGCCAGCAGCTTAGGTGCAGGGACTTATTATGGCTACACCTTC.

CDR3 sequence (DNA): TGTGCCAGCAGCGACAGGGGGTTCGGTAGGGATGAGCAGTTCTTC. It specifies CASSDRGFGRDEQFF. The J gene is TRBJ2-1, the V gene TRBV2; 9 bases are shared with TRBD1. V shed 6 bases, J shed 8 bases, and the junction held 11 bases outside the gene matches. The germline gives CDR1 SNHLY, CDR2 FYNNEI. This CDR3 region has 15 residues.

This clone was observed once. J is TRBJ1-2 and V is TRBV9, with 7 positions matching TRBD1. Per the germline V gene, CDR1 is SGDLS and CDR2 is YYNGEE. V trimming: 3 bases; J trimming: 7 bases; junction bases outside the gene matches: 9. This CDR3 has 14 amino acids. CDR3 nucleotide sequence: TGTGCCAGCAGCGCCGAGGACAGGTCGCCTGGCTACACCTTC. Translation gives CASSAEDRSPGYTF. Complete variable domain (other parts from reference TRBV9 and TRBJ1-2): DSGVTQTPKHLITATGQRVTLRCSPRSGDLSVYWYQQSLDQGLQFLIQYYNGEERAKGNILERFSAQQFPDLHSELNLSSLELGDSALYFCASSAEDRSPGYTFGSGTRLTVV.

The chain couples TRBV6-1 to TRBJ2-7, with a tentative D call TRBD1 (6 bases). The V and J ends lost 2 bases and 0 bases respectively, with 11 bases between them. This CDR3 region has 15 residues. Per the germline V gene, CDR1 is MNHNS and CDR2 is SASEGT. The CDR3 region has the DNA TGTGCCAGCAGTGAACAGGGGTTGGGCTCCTACGAGCAGTACTTC. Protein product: CASSEQGLGSYEQYF.

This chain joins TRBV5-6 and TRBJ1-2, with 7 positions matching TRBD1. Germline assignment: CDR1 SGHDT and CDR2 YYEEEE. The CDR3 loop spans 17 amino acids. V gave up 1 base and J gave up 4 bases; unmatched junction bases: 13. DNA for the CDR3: TGTGCCAGCAGCTTGACCCCCAACAGGGGCCTCTCCTATGGCTACACCTTC. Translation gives CASSLTPNRGLSYGYTF.